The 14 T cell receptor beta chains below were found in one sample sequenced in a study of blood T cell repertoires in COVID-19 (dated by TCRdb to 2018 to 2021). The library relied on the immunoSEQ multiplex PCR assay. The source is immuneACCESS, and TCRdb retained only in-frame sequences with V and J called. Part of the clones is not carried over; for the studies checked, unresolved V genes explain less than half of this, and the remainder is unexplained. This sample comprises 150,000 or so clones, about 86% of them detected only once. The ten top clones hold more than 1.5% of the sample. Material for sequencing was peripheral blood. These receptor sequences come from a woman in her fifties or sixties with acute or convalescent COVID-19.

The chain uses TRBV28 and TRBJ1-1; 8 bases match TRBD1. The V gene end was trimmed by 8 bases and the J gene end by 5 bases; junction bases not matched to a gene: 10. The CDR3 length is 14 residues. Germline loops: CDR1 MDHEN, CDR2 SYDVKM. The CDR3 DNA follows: TGTGCCAGCCAAACCCAGGGGGCGGGAACTGAAGCTTTCTTT. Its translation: CASQTQGAGTEAFF.

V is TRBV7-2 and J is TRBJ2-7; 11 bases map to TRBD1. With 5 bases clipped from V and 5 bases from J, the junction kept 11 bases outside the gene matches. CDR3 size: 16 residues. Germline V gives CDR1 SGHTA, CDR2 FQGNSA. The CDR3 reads CASSGQGAPPHNEQYF. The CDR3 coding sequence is TGTGCCAGCAGCGGACAGGGGGCTCCCCCCCACAACGAGCAGTACTTC.

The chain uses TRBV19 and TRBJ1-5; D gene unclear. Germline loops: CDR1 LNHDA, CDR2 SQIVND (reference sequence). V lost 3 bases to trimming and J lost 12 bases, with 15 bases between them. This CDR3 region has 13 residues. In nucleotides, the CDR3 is TGTGCCAGTAGTATGGATCCCCCTGGGCTCCAGCATTTT. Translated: CASSMDPPGLQHF.

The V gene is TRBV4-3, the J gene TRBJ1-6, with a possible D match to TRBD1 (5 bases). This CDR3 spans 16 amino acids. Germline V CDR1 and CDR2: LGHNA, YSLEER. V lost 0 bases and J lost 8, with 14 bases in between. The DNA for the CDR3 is TGCGCCAGCAGCCAAGATTGGGGCCAGGGTGATTCACCCCTCCACTTT. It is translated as CASSQDWGQGDSPLHF.

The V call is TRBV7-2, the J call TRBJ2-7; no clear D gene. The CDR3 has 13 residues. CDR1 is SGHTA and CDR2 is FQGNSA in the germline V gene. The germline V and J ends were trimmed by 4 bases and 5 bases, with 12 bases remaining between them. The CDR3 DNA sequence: TGTGCCAGCAGCTCCACCCGGTTGGACGAGCAGTACTTC. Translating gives CASSSTRLDEQYF.

Written as DNA, the CDR3 is TGTGCCAGCAGCTTGGCACCCAGCGGAGAGCAGTACTTC. It yields the protein CASSLAPSGEQYF. The gene calls are TRBV5-5 and TRBJ2-7; D is perhaps TRBD2 (5 bases). This CDR3 region has 13 residues. V was trimmed by 0 bases and J by 7 bases, leaving 11 bases between them. Looked up from germline, CDR1 is SGHKS and CDR2 is YYEKEE (reference sequence).

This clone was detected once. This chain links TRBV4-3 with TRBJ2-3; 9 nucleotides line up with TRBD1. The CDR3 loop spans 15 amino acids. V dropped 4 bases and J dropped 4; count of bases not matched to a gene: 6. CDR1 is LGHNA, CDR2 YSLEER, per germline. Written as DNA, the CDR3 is TGCGCCAGCAGCCGAGGACAGGGGAATGCAGATACGCAGTATTTT. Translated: CASSRGQGNADTQYF.

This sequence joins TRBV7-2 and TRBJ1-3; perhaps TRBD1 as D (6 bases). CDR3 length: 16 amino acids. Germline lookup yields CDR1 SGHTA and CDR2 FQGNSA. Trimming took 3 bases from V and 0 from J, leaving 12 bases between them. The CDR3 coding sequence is TGTGCCAGCAGCTTGGATGGACAGACCTCTGGAAACACCATATATTTT. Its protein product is CASSLDGQTSGNTIYF.

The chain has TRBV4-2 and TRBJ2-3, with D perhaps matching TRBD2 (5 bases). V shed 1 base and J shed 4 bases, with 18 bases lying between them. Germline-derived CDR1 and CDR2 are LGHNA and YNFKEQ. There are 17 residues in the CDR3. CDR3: CASSQGGQRLFADTQYF. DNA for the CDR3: TGTGCCAGCAGCCAAGGAGGGCAGCGACTCTTTGCAGATACGCAGTATTTT.

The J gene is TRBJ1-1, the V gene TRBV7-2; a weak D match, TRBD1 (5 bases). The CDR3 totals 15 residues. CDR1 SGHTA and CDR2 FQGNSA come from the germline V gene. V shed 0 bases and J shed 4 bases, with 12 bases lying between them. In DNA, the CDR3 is TGTGCCAGCAGCTTAGCGCCCCAGGGAACCACTGAAGCTTTCTTT. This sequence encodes CASSLAPQGTTEAFF.

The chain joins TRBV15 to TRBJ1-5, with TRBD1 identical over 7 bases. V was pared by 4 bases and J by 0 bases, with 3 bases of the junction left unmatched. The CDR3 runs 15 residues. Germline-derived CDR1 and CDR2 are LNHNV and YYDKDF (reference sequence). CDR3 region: CATSKTGYSNQPQHF. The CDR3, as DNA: TGTGCCACCAGCAAGACAGGGTATAGCAATCAGCCCCAGCATTTT.

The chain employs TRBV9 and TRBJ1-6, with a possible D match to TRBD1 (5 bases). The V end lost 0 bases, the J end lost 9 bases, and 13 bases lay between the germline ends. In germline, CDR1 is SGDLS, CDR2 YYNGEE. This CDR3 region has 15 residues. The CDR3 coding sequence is TGTGCCAGCAGCGTAGGCTTCAGGGCTGGTTCACCCCTCCACTTT. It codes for CASSVGFRAGSPLHF.

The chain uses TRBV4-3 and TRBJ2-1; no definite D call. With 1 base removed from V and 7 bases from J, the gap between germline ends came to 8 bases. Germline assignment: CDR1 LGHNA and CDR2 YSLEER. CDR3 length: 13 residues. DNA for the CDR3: TGCGCCAGCAGCCAAGGCCGGAGAAATGAGCAGTTCTTC. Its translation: CASSQGRRNEQFF.

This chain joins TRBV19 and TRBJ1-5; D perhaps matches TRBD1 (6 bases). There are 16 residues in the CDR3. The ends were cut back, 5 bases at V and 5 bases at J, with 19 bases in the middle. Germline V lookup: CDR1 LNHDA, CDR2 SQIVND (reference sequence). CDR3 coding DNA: TGTGCCAGTAGTGGGGGTTGGGAGGGGGAGGATCAGCCCCAGCATTTT. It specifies CASSGGWEGEDQPQHF. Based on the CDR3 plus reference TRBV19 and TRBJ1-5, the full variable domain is DGGITQSPKYLFRKEGQNVTLSCEQNLNHDAMYWYRQDPGQGLRLIYYSQIVNDFQKGDIAEGYSVSREKKESFPLTVTSAQKNPTAFYLCASSGGWEGEDQPQHFGDGTRLSIL.